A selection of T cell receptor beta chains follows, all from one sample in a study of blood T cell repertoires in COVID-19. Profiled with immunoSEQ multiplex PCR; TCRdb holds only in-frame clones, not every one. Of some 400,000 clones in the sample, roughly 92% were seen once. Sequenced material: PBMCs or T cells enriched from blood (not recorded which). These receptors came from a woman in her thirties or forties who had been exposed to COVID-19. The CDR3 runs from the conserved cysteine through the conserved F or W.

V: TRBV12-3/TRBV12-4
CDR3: CASTLPNAAFF

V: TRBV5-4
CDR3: CASSPARGGNTEAFF

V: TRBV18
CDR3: CASSPTRPTAGALRNYGYTF

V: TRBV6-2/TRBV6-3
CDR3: CASSYSKGQGLNTEAFF

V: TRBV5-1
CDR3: CASSLAVTSVTGELFF

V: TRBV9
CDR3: CASSVEGGRVRRNEQFF

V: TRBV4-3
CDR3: CASSQATGYTGYTF

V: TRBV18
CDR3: CASSPPGTGGLYGYTF

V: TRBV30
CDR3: CAWSVRGRQGNYGYTF

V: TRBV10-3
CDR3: CAISGHTEAFF

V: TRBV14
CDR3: CASSHRAGGTDTQYF

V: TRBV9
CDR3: CASSVHGGLCGYTF

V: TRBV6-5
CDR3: CASSHSTITNSPLHF

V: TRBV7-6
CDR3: CASSRLGGVSNQPQHF

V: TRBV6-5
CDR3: CASRSTGEEGYTF

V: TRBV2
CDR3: CASNRDSDYGYTF

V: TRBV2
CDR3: CASRPGTSGGARNYEQYF

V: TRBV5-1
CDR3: CASRPIGGDYGELFF

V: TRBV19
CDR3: CASSRKTDSGNTIYF

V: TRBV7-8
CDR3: CASSLGGAPNSPLHF

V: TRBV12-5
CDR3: CASGLTPKGRDRIRTEAFF

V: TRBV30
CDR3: CAWRAFNRGRDSPLHF

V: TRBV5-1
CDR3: CASSFSPGRAGNEQFF

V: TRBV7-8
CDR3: CASSLEMGQGYQPQHF

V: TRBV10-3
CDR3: CAISSLTDEQFF

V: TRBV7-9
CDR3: CASSRGESNQPQHF

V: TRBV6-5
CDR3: CASSYSGGRRNSPLHF

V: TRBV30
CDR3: CAWNSGRAGSGELFF

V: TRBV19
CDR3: CASSLPGQGLYGYTF

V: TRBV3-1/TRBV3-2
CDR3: CASSPQGINTEAFF

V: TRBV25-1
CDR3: CASSDQGTNTEAFF

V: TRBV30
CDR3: CAWSAGQYNSPLHF

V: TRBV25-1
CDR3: CASSESLGTSGNTIYF

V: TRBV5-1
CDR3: CASSTGQGILDTEAFF

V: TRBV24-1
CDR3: CATRDTNYGYTF

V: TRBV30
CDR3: CAWSEALNTEAFF

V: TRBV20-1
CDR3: CSASDTRQGAYNEQFF

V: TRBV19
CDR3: CASSIGGGVYTF

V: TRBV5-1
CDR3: CASSLGGGNTGELFF

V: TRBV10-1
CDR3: CASSEGTGNSGANVLTF

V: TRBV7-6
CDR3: CASSLVRGTGTNEKLFF

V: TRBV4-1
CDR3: CASSREGATEAFF

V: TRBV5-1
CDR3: CASSFSAGTSGNEQFF

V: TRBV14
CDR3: CASSHSTRGGEETQYF

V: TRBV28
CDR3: CASSWQGIYGYTF

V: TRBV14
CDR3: CASSQVLGNTIYF

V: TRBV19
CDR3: CASSNEFFSGNTIYF

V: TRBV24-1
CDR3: CATYRDSSGYTF

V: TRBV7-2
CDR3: CASSPLWGVHEQFF

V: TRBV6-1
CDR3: CASSEARTGRISGNTIYF

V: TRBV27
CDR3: CASSPDYGANVLTF

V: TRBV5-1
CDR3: CASSFAGFSYEQYF

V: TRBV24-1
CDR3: CATSDSFSYEQYF

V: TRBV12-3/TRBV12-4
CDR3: CASRKQGNTEAFF

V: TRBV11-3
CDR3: CASSSPGQAFTVMNTEAFF